This T cell receptor (beta chain) originates from a study of Ad26.COV2.S vaccination and SARS-CoV-2 variants. Germline V gene lookup returns CDR1 SEHNR and CDR2 FQNEAQ (reference sequence). The CDR3 is 15 amino acids. J lost 6 bases, V lost 4 bases, and 12 bases had no gene match. Measured with immunoSEQ multiplex PCR; TCRdb has only the in-frame clones, and not every one. The sample comprises fewer than 900,000 clones, 80% to 90% of which are singletons, and approximately 1.5% rests with the top ten. Treatment defined: 19 received Ad26.COV2.S at low or high dose, single or two shots; about 5 received placebo; per-sample allocation not given. Samples came from day 63 after the first vaccine or placebo injection. This clone was picked up one time.

V gene TRBV7-9 combines with J gene TRBJ2-7; 7 nucleotides align to TRBD1. The sequencing used peripheral blood, collected in a trial of Ad26.COV2.S vaccine versus placebo. This receptor was obtained from a person aged 18 to 65 who received the Ad26.COV2.S COVID-19 vaccine or a placebo. The CDR3 sequence is CASSYGDRAVREQYF. The CDR3 DNA reads as TGTGCCAGCAGCTACGGCGACAGGGCCGTCCGCGAGCAGTACTTC.